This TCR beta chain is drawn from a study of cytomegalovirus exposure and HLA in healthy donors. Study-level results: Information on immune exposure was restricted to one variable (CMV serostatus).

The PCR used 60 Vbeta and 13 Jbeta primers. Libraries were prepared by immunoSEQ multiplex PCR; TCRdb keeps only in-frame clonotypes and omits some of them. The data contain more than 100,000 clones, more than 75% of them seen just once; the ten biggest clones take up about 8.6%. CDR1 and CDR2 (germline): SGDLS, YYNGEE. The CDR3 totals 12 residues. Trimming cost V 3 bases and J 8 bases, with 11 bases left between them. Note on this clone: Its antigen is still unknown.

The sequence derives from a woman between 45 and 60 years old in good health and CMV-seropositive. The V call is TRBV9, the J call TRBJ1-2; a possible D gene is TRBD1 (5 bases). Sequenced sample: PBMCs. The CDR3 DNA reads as TGTGCCAGCAGCGCGCAAGGGGTAGGCTACACCTTC. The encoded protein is CASSAQGVGYTF.